Listed below are T cell receptor beta chains from one sample, sequenced in a study of cytomegalovirus exposure and HLA in healthy donors. Measured with immunoSEQ multiplex PCR; TCRdb has only the in-frame clones, and not every one. The data show about 110,000 clones, with about 85% seen just once and around 2.7% held by the top ten. Sample: PBMCs. These receptors came from a woman in her late teens or twenties in good health and CMV-seronegative. The CDR3 runs from the conserved cysteine through the conserved F or W.

J gene | V gene | CDR3 protein
TRBJ2-1 | TRBV18 | CASSPTGGPNEQFF
TRBJ1-3 | TRBV9 | CASSGGQGYRNTIYF
TRBJ1-4 | TRBV6-1 | CASTPDAGLAEKLFF
TRBJ2-1 | TRBV25-1 | CASSEDTSGDNEQFF
TRBJ2-7 | TRBV5-1 | CASSLGDNNSLF
TRBJ1-2 | TRBV28 | CASSLPISGYTF
TRBJ1-1 | TRBV18 | CASSPIQGLITEAFF
TRBJ2-5 | TRBV2 | CASEPGQGQETQYF
TRBJ1-5 | TRBV5-1 | CASSLGTGGGQPQHF
TRBJ2-3 | TRBV2 | CASRQNTNTDTQYF
TRBJ1-2 | TRBV5-1 | CASSSDRDRGGYTF
TRBJ2-1 | TRBV28 | CASSLYGGRSYNEQFF
TRBJ2-7 | TRBV5-1 | CASSLTGTGDYEQYF
TRBJ2-7 | TRBV20-1 | CSATQGYEQYF
TRBJ2-1 | TRBV11-3 | CASSFGLAGNYNEQFF
TRBJ2-2 | TRBV11-2 | CASSLSQTYTGELFF
TRBJ1-6 | TRBV2 | CASSFLGGAGSPLHF
TRBJ1-3 | TRBV29-1 | CSVVGSPGNTIYF
TRBJ2-1 | TRBV5-6 | CASSLGGGTAVNEQFF
TRBJ2-2 | TRBV7-2 | CASSYRDREAGELFF
TRBJ2-1 | TRBV7-9 | CASGGYNEQFF
TRBJ1-5 | TRBV15 | CATSRPYGDQPQHF
TRBJ1-5 | TRBV7-8 | CASSSQTGPGGPQHF
TRBJ2-2 | TRBV6-5 | CASSYPSGELFF
TRBJ2-7 | TRBV29-1 | CSARDRYSYEQYF
TRBJ2-1 | TRBV4-1 | CASSPGAGEQFF
TRBJ2-3 | TRBV13 | CASSIRGSHTDTQYF
TRBJ2-6 | TRBV7-9 | CASSVTGPSGANVLTF
TRBJ2-3 | TRBV7-9 | CASSSRVGSSTDTQYF
TRBJ2-7 | TRBV7-8 | CASSPRTGNYEQYF
TRBJ2-7 | TRBV6-1 | CASRSGQDYEQYF
TRBJ2-2 | TRBV5-1 | CASSADNTGELFF
TRBJ2-7 | TRBV28 | CASSSPSVDYYEQYF
TRBJ2-7 | TRBV7-9 | CASSQEEDYEQYF
TRBJ2-5 | TRBV4-1 | CASSQEGGLGTQYF
TRBJ2-5 | TRBV5-6 | CASSLVRGRETQYF
TRBJ2-7 | TRBV4-1 | CASSRATGLLDEQYF
TRBJ1-3 | TRBV27 | CASSPRRENTIYF
TRBJ1-3 | TRBV11-2 | CASSQRIIGRTGNTIYF
TRBJ1-3 | TRBV6-5 | CASRKQGALGNTIYF
TRBJ2-5 | TRBV7-7 | CASSLALTAKRGETQYF
TRBJ1-2 | TRBV5-1 | CASSPEGTPYGYTF
TRBJ1-1 | TRBV30 | CAWGSGFRNTEAFF
TRBJ2-3 | TRBV5-6 | CASSWDRVAGTDTQYF
TRBJ1-6 | TRBV16 | CASSLDRINSPLHF
TRBJ2-3 | TRBV4-1 | CASNQRTGVMDTQYF
TRBJ1-2 | TRBV28 | CASRKEGAASEGYTF
TRBJ1-1 | TRBV28 | CASSFSREGNTEAFF
TRBJ2-3 | TRBV9 | CASSVASGRSDTQYF
TRBJ2-2 | TRBV4-2 | CASSPQRSGELFF
TRBJ2-7 | TRBV28 | CASEPGQTYEQYF
TRBJ1-5 | TRBV4-1 | CASSLSLLQGKVDQPQHF